This TCR beta chain is from a study of tumor-infiltrating lymphocytes in localized non-small cell lung cancer (dated by TCRdb to the early 2020s). With respect to the entire study: The cohort covered several histologies, both smokers and never-smokers, and patients whose samples were collected after neoadjuvant chemotherapy. Each patient contributed resected tumor tissue and uninvolved lung tissue from the same patient, described as non-adjacent to the tumor. Flow cytometry, multiplex immunofluorescence, RNA-seq, exome sequencing and proteomics were applied to the same patients as TCR sequencing, which was one of several integrated assays. The overall ICON cohort was composed of over a hundred surgical patients with localized non-small cell lung cancer whose tumors were resected. A total of approximately 50 patients were part of the paired comparison of immunoSEQ T-cell fraction between tumor and uninvolved lung.

The T-cell fraction in tumor and uninvolved lung tissue was provided by TCR sequencing with the immunoSEQ assay. As for the original processing: For survival analysis, patients were divided into high (upper tertile) and low (lower two tertiles) T-cell fraction groups, which were compared by log-rank test. A signed-rank test was used to test differences in T-cell fraction between paired tumor and uninvolved lung samples. Imported from immuneACCESS, the table was reduced by TCRdb to in-frame sequences with V and J called. These copies leave out some clones; in studies compared against another copy, an unresolved V gene accounts for under half, and the cause of the remainder is not known. The DNA gave D and trimming, while V, J and clone size come from that table. Recorded for this sample are 7,000 to 8,500 clones; approximately 57% of them occurred a single time. In total, the top ten clones hold roughly an eighth of the sample.

The investigation overall reported the following: Higher T cell infiltration in tumors than in uninvolved lung tissue was supported by TCRbeta sequencing, consistent with immunofluorescence CD3 counts. The TCR-derived T-cell fraction showed no difference between the flow cytometry-defined immunotypes IM1 (good prognosis) and IM2 (poor prognosis). Because different pieces of the same tissue were used for different assays, technical variation could not be separated from intratumor heterogeneity. Recurrence-free survival showed no association with tumor T-cell fraction from TCR sequencing (p = 0.61). Since assay coverage differed from patient to patient depending on how much tissue was available, TCR sequencing was done for only a subset of the cohort.

From its cysteine to its phenylalanine, the CDR3 spans 17 amino acids. Of the read, only the CDR3 DNA is kept; its 51 bases are in frame from base 1. The germline V gene encodes CDR1 SEHNR and CDR2 FQNEAQ (reference sequence). The V end gives up 4 bases and the J end 8 bases, leaving 17 bases in the junction not matched to a gene. The first patient joined ICON in 2016, and enrollment wrapped up when the last patient was enrolled in September 2018. In a subcohort of approximately 76 patients, fresh tumor and matched uninvolved tissue were collected for in-depth immune analyses, with TCR sequencing among those analyses. DNA isolated from bulk tissue, without cell sorting, was used for TCR sequencing. Note on this clone: Its binding antigen is unknown. Base qualities were left out, and no much larger clone turns up one base away.

This receptor was taken from a human donor with non-small cell lung cancer. This chain joins TRBV7-9 to TRBJ2-1; the junction holds 7 bases that match TRBD1. Sequencing used lung tumor tissue. The DNA is as follows: TGTGCCAGCAGCTCACAAATGACAGGGCTTATCGTCCATGAGCAGTTCTTC. Its protein is CASSSQMTGLIVHEQFF.